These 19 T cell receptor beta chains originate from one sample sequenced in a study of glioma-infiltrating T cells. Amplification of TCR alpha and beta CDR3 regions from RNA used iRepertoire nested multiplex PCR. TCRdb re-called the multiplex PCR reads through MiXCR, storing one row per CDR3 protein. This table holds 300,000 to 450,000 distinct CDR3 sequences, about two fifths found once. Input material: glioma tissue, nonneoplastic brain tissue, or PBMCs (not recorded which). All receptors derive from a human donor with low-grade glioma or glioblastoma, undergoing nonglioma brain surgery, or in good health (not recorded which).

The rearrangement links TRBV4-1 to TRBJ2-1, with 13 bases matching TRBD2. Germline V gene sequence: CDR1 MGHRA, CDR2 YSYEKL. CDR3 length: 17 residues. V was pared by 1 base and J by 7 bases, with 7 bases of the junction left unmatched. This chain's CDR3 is CASSQASGTSGTNEQFF. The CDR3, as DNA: TGCGCCAGCAGCCAAGCCTCCGGGACTAGCGGGACTAATGAGCAGTTCTTC.

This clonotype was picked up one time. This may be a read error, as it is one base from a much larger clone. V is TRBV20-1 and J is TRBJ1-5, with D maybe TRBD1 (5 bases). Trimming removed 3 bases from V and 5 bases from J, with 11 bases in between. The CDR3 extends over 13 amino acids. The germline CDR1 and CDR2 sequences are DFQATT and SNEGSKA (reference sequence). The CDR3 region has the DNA TGCAGTGCTAGGCCGGGAGGGGATCAGCCCCAGCATTTT. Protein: CSARPGGDQPQHF.

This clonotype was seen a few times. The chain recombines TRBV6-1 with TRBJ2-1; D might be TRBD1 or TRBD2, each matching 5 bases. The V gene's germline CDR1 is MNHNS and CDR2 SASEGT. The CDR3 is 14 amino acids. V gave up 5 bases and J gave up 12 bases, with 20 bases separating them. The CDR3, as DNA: TGTGCCAGCAGTAGGGGACCCCTATTCGGTGGGCAGTTCTTC. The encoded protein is CASSRGPLFGGQFF.

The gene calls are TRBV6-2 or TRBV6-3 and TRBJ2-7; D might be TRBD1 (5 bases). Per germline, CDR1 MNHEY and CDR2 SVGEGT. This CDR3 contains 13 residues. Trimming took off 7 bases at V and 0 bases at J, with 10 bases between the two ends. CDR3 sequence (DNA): TGTGCCAGCATCGAGACAGCCTCCTACGAGCAGTACTTC. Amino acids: CASIETASYEQYF.

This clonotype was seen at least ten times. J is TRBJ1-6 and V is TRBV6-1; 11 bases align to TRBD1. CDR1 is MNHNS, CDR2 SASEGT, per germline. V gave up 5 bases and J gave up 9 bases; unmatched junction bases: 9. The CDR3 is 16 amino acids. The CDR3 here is CASSRSRGTGGSPLHF. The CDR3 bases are TGTGCCAGCAGTCGTAGCCGGGGGACAGGGGGTTCACCCCTCCACTTT.

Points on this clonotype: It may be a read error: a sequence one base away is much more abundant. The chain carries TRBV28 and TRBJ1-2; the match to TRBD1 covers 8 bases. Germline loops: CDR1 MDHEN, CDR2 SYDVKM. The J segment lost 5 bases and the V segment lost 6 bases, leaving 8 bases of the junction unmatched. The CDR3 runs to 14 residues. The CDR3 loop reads CASRTGVGIYGYTF. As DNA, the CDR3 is TGTGCCAGCAGGACAGGGGTCGGAATTTATGGCTACACCTTC.

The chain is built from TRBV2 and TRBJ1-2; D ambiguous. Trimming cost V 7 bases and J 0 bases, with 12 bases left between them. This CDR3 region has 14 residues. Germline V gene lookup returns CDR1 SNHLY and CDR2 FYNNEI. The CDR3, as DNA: TGTGCCAGCATGTACAACGGGGCTAACTATGGCTACACCTTC. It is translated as CASMYNGANYGYTF. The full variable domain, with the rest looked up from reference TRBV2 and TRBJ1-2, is EPEVTQTPSHQVTQMGQEVILRCVPISNHLYFYWYRQILGQKVEFLVSFYNNEISEKSEIFDDQFSVERPDGSNFTLKIRSTKLEDSAMYFCASMYNGANYGYTFGSGTRLTVV.

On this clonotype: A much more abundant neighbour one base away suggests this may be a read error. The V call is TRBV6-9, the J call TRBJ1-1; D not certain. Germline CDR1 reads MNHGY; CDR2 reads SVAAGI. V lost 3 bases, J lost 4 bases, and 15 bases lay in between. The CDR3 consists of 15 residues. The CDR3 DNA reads TGTGCCAGCAGTTACGAGGGCTTGGCACCCACTGAAGCTTTCTTT. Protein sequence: CASSYEGLAPTEAFF.

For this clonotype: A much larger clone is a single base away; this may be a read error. CDR3 sequence reads: CGASIAGVTYEQYF. CDR3 in DNA: TGCGGTGCTAGCATAGCGGGAGTCACCTACGAGCAGTACTTC. The chain employs TRBV20-1 and TRBJ2-7, with TRBD2 matching 9 bases. This CDR3 comprises 14 residues. CDR1 is DFQATT and CDR2 is SNEGSKA in the germline V gene (reference sequence).

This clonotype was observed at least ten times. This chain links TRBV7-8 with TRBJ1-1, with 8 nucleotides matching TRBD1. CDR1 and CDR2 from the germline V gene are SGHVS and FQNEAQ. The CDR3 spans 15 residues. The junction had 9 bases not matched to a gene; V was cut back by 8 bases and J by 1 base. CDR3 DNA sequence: TGTGCCAGCGTCTCCAGGGGGCGAGGGAACACTGAAGCTTTCTTT. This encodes CASVSRGRGNTEAFF.

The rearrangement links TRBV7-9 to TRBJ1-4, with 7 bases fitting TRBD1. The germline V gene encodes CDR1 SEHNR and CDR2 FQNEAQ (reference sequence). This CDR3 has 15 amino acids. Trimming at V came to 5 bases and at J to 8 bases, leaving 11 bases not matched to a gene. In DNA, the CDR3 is TGTGCCAGCAGCCCCCAGGGGGGGGCCGGCGAAAAACTGTTTTTT. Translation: CASSPQGGAGEKLFF.

CDR3 protein: CASSLVATPYNEQFF. The CDR3 bases are TGTGCCAGCAGCTTAGTGGCCACGCCCTACAATGAGCAGTTCTTC. The chain links TRBV11-2 to TRBJ2-1; D gene uncertain. The CDR3 consists of 15 residues. Germline CDR1 reads SGHAT; CDR2 reads FQNNGV. V lost 1 base to trimming and J lost 2 bases, with 9 bases between them.

CDR3 amino acids: CASSLVRTGVDTEAFF. CDR3 DNA sequence: TGTGCCAGCAGCTTAGTTAGGACAGGGGTAGACACTGAAGCTTTCTTT. The chain is built from TRBV7-8 and TRBJ1-1, with 9 positions matching TRBD1. V trimming: 1 base; J trimming: 3 bases; junction bases outside the gene matches: 6. Germline CDR1 SGHVS, CDR2 FQNEAQ. CDR3 size: 16 residues.

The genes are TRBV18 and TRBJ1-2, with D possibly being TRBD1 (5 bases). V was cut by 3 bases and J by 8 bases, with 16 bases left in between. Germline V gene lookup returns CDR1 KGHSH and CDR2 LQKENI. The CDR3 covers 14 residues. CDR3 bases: TGTGCCAGCTCACCTCCGATCGGGGGAGGCGGCTACACCTTC. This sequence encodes CASSPPIGGGGYTF. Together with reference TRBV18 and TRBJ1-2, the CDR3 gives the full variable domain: NAGVMQNPRHLVRRRGQEARLRCSPMKGHSHVYWYRQLPEEGLKFMVYLQKENIIDESGMPKERFSAEFPKEGPSILRIQQVVRGDSAAYFCASSPPIGGGGYTFGSGTRLTVV.

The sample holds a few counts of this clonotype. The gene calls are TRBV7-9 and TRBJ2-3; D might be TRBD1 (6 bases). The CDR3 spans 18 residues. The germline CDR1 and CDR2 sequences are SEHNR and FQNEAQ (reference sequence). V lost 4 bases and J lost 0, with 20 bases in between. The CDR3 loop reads CASSWPAGRTASTDTQYF. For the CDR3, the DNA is TGTGCCAGCAGCTGGCCTGCTGGTCGGACAGCTAGCACAGATACGCAGTATTTT.

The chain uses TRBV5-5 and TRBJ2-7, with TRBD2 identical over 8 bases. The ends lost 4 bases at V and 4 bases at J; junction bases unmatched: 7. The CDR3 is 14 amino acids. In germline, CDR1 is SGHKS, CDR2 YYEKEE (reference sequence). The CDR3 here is CASSPRSGSYEQYF. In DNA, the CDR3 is TGTGCCAGCAGCCCCAGGAGCGGGAGTTACGAGCAGTACTTC.

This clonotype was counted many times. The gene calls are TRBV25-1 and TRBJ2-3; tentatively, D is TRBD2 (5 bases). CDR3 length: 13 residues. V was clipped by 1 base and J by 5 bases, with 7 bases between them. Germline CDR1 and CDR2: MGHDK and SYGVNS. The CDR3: CASSESAGDTQYF. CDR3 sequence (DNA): TGTGCCAGCAGTGAATCGGCGGGAGATACGCAGTATTTT.

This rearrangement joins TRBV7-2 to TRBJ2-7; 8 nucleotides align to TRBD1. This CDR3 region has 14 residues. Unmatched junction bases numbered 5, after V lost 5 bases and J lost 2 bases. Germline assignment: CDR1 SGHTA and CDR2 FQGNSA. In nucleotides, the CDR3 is TGTGCCAGCAGCCCCAGGGGGCCAACCTACGAGCAGTACTTC. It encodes CASSPRGPTYEQYF.

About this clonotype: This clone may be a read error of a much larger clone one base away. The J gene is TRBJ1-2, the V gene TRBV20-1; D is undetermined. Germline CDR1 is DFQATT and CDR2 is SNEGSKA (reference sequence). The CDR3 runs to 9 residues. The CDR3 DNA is TGCGGTGCTAGAAATGGCTACACCTTC. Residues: CGARNGYTF.